This T cell receptor (beta chain) was captured in a study of spatial heterogeneity in lung cancer. Study outcomes and limitations: The study found that expanded intratumoral alpha and beta TCR counts tracked tumor mutation counts.

V was trimmed by 6 bases and J by 1 base, leaving 10 bases between them. The CDR3 is 14 amino acids. MiXCR was run by TCRdb on the 5' RACE reads, yielding one entry per CDR3 protein. The sample includes 5,000 or so distinct CDR3 sequences, about 12% of them seen just once. This clonotype was counted only a few times. What it binds is unknown. The sample's time point: sample taken at primary tumor resection. This chain connects TRBV12-3 or TRBV12-4 to TRBJ1-5, with D hard to call. The specimen was lung tumor tissue, collected at surgery. The clonotype was recovered from a male donor with early-stage non-small cell lung cancer. Written as DNA, the CDR3 is TGTGCCAGCAGCTTGACATGGAGCAATCAGCCCCAGCATTTT. Protein product: CASSLTWSNQPQHF.